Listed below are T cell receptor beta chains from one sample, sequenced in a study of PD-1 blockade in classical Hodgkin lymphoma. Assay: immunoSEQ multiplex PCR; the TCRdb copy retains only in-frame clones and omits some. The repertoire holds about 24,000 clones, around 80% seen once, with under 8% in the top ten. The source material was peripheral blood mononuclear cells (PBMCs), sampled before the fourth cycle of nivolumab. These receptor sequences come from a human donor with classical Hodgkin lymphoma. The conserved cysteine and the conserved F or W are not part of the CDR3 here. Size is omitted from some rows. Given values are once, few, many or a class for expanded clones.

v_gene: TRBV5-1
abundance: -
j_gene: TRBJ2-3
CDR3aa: ASKIQGLSETSTDTQY

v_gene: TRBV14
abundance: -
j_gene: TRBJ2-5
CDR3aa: ASSPIGRSGETQY

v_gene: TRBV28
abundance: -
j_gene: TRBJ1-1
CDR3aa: ASSTPDRTDTEAF

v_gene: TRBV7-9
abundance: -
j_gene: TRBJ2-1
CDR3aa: ASRSSGRADNEQF

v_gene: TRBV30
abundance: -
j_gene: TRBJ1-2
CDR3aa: AWSKGGLANYGYT

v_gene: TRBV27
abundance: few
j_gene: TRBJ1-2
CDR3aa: ASSWSQSYGYT

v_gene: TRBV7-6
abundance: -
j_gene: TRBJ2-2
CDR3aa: ASSLRPNTGELF

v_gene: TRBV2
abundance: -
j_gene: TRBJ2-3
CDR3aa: ASKGSRAESDTQY

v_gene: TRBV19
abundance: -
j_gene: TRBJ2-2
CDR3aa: ASSMGTGYTGELF

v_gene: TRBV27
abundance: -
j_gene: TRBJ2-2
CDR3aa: ASCRTRRTGELF

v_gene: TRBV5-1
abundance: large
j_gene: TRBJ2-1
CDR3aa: ASSSLYNEQF

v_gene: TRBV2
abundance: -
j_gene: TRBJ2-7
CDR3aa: ASSEAPAGISYEQY

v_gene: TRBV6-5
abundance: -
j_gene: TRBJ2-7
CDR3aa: ASSYSASGTYEQY

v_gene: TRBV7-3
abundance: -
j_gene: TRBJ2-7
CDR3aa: ASSLDVGSSYEQY

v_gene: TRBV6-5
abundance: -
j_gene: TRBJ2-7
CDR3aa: ASSYGTSGTYEQY

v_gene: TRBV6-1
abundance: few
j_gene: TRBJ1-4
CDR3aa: ASSERGGTNEKLF

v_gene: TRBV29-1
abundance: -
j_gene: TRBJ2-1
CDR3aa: SASAGQNEQF

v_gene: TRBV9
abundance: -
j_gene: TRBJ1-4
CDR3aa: ASSVGGVPEKLF

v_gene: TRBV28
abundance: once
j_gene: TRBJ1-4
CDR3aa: ASSLPGTANEKLF

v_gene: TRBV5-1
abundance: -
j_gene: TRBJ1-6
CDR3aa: ASRQGEDSPLH

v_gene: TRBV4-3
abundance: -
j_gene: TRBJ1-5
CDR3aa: ASSQDARGGSNQPQH

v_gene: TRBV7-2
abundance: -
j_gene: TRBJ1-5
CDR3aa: ASSPRWGPNQPQH

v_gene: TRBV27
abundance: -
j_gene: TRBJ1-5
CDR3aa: ASSPGTSNQPQH

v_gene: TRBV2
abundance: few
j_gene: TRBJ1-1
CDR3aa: ASSGEGGGAF

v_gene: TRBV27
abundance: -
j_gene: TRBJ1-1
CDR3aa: ASSLRAGGYTEAF

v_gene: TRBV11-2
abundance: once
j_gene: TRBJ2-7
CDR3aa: ASSLGPTVLLSEQY

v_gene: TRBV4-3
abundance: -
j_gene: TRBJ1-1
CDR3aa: ASSQERPPNTEAF

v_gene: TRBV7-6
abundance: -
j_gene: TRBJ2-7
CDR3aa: ASSLGQGVSYEQY

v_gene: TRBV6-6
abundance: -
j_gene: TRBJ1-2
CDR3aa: ASSYEGLGGYT

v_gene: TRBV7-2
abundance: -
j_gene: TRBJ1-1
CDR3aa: ASSRDRNTEAF

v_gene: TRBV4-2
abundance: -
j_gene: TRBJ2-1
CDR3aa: ASSQEWGDYNEQF

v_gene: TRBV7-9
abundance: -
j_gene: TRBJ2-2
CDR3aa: ASSFTVSNTGELF

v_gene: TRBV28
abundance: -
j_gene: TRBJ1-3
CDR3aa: ASYPPVNPISGNTIY

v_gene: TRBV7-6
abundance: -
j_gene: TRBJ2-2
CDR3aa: ASSLVRSGTGELF

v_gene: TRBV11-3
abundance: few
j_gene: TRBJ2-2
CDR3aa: ASSPNTGELF

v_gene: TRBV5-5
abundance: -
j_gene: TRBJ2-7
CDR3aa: ASSGWDNSYEQY

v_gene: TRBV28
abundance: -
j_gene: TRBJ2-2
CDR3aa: ASGSGVTGELF

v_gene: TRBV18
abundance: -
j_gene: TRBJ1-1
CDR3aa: ASSPRVQGEAF

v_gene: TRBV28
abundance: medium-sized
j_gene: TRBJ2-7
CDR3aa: ASSRGQGLTHEQY

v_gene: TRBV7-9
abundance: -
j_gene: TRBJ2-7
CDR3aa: ASSSTYEQY

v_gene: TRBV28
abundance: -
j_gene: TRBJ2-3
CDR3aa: ASSSAGVPSTDTQY

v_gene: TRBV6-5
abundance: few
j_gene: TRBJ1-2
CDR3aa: ASKLQDSANYGYT

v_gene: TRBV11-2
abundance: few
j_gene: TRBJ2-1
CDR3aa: ASSLTQGVYNEQF

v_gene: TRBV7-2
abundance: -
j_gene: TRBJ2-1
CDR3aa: ASSFRGLAGGSYNEQF

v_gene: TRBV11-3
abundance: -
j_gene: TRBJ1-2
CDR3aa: ASSKDSNYGYT

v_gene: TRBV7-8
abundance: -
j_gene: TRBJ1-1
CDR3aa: ASSPRVIREGEAF

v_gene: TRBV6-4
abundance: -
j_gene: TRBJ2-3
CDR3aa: ASSDSPTDTQY

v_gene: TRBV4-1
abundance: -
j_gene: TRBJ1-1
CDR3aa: ASSRGGEGTEAF

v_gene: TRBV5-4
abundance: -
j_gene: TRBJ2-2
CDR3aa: ASSSGQVNTGELF

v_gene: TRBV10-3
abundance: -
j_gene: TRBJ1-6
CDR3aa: AISPAGGGSPLH

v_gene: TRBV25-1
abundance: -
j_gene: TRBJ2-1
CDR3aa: ATRLAGGGNEQF

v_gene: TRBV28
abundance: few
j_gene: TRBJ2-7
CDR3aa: ATFDSLGYEQY

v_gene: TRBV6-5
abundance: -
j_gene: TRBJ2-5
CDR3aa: ASSWTGTEETQY

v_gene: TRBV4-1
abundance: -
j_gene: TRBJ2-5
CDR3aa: ASSQEKTEPHQETQY

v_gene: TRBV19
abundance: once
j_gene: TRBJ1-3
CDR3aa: ASSITRGSGNTIY